This is a list of T cell receptor beta chains from one sample in a study of control samples from healthy donors and cancer patients. Only in-frame clones appear in the TCRdb table, and some are missing; sequencing was by immunoSEQ multiplex PCR. Altogether roughly 23,000 clones are present, about 83% being singletons, with the ten largest covering around 29%. Sample: PBMCs. The origin of the receptors is a man between 60 and 70 years old with head and neck cancer. Each CDR3 is given with its conserved first and last residue. Each record gives: clone size, D gene, CDR3 length, V gene, J gene, CDR3 DNA, CDR3 protein. The D gene is left open where the match is weak. Clone size is stated in some rows and not others, as once, few, many or a class when expanded.

.	.	13	TRBV3-1/TRBV3-2	TRBJ2-7	TGTGCCAGCAGCCTGAGGGGGGTCGACGAGCAGTACTTC	CASSLRGVDEQYF
.	.	14	TRBV5-4	TRBJ1-2	TGTGCCAGCAGCAAGGACAGTTCTAACTATGGCTACACCTTC	CASSKDSSNYGYTF
.	TRBD1	15	TRBV3-1/TRBV3-2	TRBJ1-4	TGTGCCAGCAGACAGGGGGACGCAACTAATGAAAAACTGTTTTTT	CASRQGDATNEKLFF
.	.	13	TRBV29-1	TRBJ1-5	TGCAGCGTTGACGCTGGAGACAATCAGCCCCAGCATTTT	CSVDAGDNQPQHF
.	.	14	TRBV28	TRBJ1-1	TGTGCCAGCAGTTCAGGGGTTATGAACACTGAAGCTTTCTTT	CASSSGVMNTEAFF
.	.	15	TRBV19	TRBJ2-7	TGTGCCAGTAGTATAGGGACGGAGGCAGCCTACGAGCAGTACTTC	CASSIGTEAAYEQYF
.	.	15	TRBV6-1	TRBJ2-6	TGTGCCAGCAGTGACCGGAATACTGGGGCCAACGTCCTGACTTTC	CASSDRNTGANVLTF
once	.	15	TRBV6-4	TRBJ1-4	TGTGCCAGCAGTGAAGTCGGAGGGTCGGGTGAAAAACTGTTTTTT	CASSEVGGSGEKLFF
.	.	14	TRBV10-3	TRBJ2-1	TGTGCCATCGGCCTGAGAACAGGGCAGGATGAGCAGTTCTTC	CAIGLRTGQDEQFF
once	TRBD1	15	TRBV5-3	TRBJ2-5	TGTGCCAGAAGCTCCACTGGACAGGGGAAAGAGACCCAGTACTTC	CARSSTGQGKETQYF
.	.	15	TRBV1	TRBJ1-2	TGCACCAGCAGCCAGAAAAAGGACGGATACTATGGCTACACCTTC	CTSSQKKDGYYGYTF
.	.	16	TRBV2	TRBJ2-7	TGTGCCAGCAGTGAATCCCGGGGAATCCCCGGGTACGAGCAGTACTTC	CASSESRGIPGYEQYF
.	TRBD1	14	TRBV10-2	TRBJ1-6	TGCGCCACCTTCTGGGCAGGGGGGGGAGAACCCCTCCACTTT	CATFWAGGGEPLHF
.	.	16	TRBV5-6	TRBJ2-3	TGTGCCAGCAGGACCTTACTAAGCGGGTTCACAGATACGCAGTATTTT	CASRTLLSGFTDTQYF
.	.	12	TRBV27	TRBJ2-1	TGTGCCACCCGCCCGCCCAATAATGAGCAGTTCTTC	CATRPPNNEQFF
.	TRBD1	15	TRBV14	TRBJ2-5	TGTGCCAGCAGCCAGGCCGGGACAGGGAGAGAGACCCAGTACTTC	CASSQAGTGRETQYF
few	TRBD2	14	TRBV11-2	TRBJ2-7	TGTGCCAGCAGCTTCGAGCGGGAGGGCTACGAGCAGTACTTC	CASSFEREGYEQYF
.	TRBD1	14	TRBV2	TRBJ2-7	TGTGCCAGCAGTGCCGGACAGGGACGATACGAGCAGTACTTC	CASSAGQGRYEQYF